A single TCR beta chain is shown here with its context. The entry originates in a study of blood T cell repertoires in COVID-19. Study-level background: Whether acute or convalescent, the COVID-19 samples came from the United States, Italy and Spain. From T cells, B-cell-depleted T cells, or PBMCs came the material, which was cDNA or gDNA.

Per the original data handling: For nucleated cells, counts were estimated from reference gene primer amplification. Libraries were prepared by immunoSEQ multiplex PCR; TCRdb keeps only in-frame clonotypes and omits some of them. V, J and clone size are taken as reported in that table, and D and trimming were inferred from the DNA itself. The sample lists around 190,000 clones, approximately 80% occurring once. Input material: peripheral blood. The TCR was taken from a woman aged 45-65 years with acute or convalescent COVID-19.

The CDR3 DNA follows: TGCAGTGCTAGTTTGGCAGGGCGATCCGGGGCCAACGTCCTGACTTTC. This gives the protein CSASLAGRSGANVLTF. The chain couples TRBV20-1 to TRBJ2-6; perhaps TRBD1 as D (5 bases). V was trimmed by 3 bases and J by 4 bases, leaving 16 bases between them. CDR1 is DFQATT, CDR2 SNEGSKA, per germline (reference sequence). The CDR3 has 16 residues.